What follows is one TCR beta chain and its context. All donors were healthy, and all were Caucasian. These data belong to a study of identical twins. A universal primer site was created by template switching, with the cDNA bearing unique molecular identifiers. MiXCR, run by TCRdb on the 5' RACE reads, gives a single entry per CDR3 protein. Of 700,000 or so distinct CDR3 sequences in the sample, more than 6.5% were seen once. Germline values: CDR1 LGHDT, CDR2 YNNKEL (reference sequence). This CDR3 comprises 14 residues. V lost 6 bases and J lost 4; bases outside the gene matches: 9. These data were likewise used in another study, on yellow fever vaccine responses in identical twins.

The specimen sequenced was PBMCs. This rearrangement joins TRBV3-1 to TRBJ2-7, with 7 bases fitting TRBD1. This sequence originates from a woman in her late teens or twenties in good health. The CDR3 is CASSTPGQRYEQYF. For the CDR3, the DNA is TGTGCCAGCAGTACGCCGGGACAGAGATACGAGCAGTACTTC.